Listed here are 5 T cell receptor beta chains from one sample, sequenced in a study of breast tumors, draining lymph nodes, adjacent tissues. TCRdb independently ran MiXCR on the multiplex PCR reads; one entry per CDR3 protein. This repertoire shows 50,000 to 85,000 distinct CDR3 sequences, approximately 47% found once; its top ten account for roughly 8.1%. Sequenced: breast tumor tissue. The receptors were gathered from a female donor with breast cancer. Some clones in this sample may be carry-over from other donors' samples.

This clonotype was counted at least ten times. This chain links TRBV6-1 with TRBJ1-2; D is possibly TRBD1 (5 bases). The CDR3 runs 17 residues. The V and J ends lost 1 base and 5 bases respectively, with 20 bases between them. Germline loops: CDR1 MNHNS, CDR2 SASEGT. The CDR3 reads CASSEESPGRPRYGYTF. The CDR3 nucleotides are TGTGCCAGCAGTGAAGAATCCCCGGGACGGCCCAGATATGGCTACACCTTC.

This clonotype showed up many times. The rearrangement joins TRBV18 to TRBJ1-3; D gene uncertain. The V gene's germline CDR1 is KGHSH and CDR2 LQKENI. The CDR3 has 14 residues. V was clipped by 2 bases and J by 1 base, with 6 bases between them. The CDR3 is CASSPEGSGNTIYF. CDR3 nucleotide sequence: TGTGCCAGCTCACCAGAGGGTTCTGGAAACACCATATATTTT.

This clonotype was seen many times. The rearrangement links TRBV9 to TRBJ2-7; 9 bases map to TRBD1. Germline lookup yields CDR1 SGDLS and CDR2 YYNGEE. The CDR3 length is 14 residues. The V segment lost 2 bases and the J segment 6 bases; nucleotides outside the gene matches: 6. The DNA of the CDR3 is TGTGCCAGCAGCGTGACAGGGGGAGCGGGCGAGCAGTACTTC. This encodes CASSVTGGAGEQYF.

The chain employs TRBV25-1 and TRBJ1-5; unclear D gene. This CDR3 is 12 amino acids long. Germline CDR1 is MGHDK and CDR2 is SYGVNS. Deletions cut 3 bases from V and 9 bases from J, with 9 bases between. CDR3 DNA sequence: TGTGCCAGCAGTGAGCCCGATCGGCCCCAGCATTTT. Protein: CASSEPDRPQHF.

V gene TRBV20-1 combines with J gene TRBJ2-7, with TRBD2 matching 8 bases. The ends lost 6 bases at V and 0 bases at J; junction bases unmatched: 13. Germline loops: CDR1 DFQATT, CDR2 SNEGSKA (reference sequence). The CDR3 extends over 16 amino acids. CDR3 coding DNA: TGCAGTGCAACTTCCTCTAGCGGGTCGAGCTCCTACGAGCAGTACTTC. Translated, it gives CSATSSSGSSSYEQYF.